This paragraph covers one TCR beta chain sequence. Its specificity is unknown. There was relapse after autologous stem cell transplantation in every patient, and there was variation in brentuximab vedotin exposure. Magnetic negative selection purified CD4+ T cells from thawed PBMCs. The source of the sample is a study of PD-1 blockade in classical Hodgkin lymphoma. Broader study findings: Why repertoires differed is undefined; disease activity or prior therapy possibly contributed. Baseline diversity resembling that of newly diagnosed patients was seen in complete responders. CD4+ TCR diversity rose significantly by C4D1, and CD8+ TCR diversity did not. Lower baseline TCR diversity was reported for newly diagnosed patients than for healthy donors.

This table comes from immunoSEQ multiplex PCR, and its TCRdb copy is limited to in-frame clones, with some not included. The sample records 17,000 or so clones, around 81% being singletons. The TCR sequence derives from a human donor with classical Hodgkin lymphoma. The sequences come from CD4+ T cells from blood, collected at baseline.

The CDR3 DNA reads TGTGCCTGGAGTGTAGGGAGAGGGAGGTTGGGGTCAGAGACCCAGTACTTC. Translation: CAWSVGRGRLGSETQYF. The V and J genes are TRBV30 and TRBJ2-5; the D gene is possibly TRBD2 (6 bases). V dropped 0 bases and J dropped 4 bases, with 21 bases sitting between them. The germline CDR1 and CDR2 sequences are GTSNPN and SVGIG (reference sequence). CDR3 length: 17 amino acids.